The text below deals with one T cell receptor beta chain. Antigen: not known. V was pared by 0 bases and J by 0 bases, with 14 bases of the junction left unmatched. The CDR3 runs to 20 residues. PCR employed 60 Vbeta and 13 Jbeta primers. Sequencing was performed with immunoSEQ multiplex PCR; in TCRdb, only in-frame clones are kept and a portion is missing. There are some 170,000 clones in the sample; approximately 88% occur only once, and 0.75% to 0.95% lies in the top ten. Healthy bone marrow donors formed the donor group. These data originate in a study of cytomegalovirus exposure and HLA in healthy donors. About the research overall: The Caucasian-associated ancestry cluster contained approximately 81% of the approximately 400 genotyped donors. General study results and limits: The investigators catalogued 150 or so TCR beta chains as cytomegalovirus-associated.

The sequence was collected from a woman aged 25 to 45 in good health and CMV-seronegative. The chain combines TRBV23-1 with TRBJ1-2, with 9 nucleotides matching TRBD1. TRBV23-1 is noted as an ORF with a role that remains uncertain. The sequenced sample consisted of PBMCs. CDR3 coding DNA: TGCGCCAGCAGTCAATCGAGGGGTTTCAGGACAGGGGCCACTAACTATGGCTACACCTTC. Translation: CASSQSRGFRTGATNYGYTF.